The subject of this entry is one T cell receptor beta chain. This sample was included in a study of control samples from healthy donors and cancer patients. This CDR3 region has 15 residues. Germline loops: CDR1 SGHRS, CDR2 YFSETQ. V was clipped by 4 bases and J by 8 bases; unmatched bases: 11. Sequencing used immunoSEQ multiplex PCR; TCRdb keeps in-frame clones, though not all of them. The top ten clones hold 2.5% to 3.5% of a sample with some 120,000 clones, around 87% of them seen once. The chain has TRBV5-1 and TRBJ2-3; 9 bases fit TRBD2. Sequenced: blood. This TCR was recovered from a man aged 55 to 69 in good health. DNA of the CDR3: TGCGCCAGCAGCCTCAGGAGCGGGGGGCTCGGTACGCAGTATTTT. It is translated as CASSLRSGGLGTQYF. The whole variable domain, filled in from reference TRBV5-1 and TRBJ2-3, reads KAGVTQTPRYLIKTRGQQVTLSCSPISGHRSVSWYQQTPGQGLQFLFEYFSETQRNKGNFPGRFSGRQFSNSRSEMNVSTLELGDSALYLCASSLRSGGLGTQYFGPGTRLTVL.